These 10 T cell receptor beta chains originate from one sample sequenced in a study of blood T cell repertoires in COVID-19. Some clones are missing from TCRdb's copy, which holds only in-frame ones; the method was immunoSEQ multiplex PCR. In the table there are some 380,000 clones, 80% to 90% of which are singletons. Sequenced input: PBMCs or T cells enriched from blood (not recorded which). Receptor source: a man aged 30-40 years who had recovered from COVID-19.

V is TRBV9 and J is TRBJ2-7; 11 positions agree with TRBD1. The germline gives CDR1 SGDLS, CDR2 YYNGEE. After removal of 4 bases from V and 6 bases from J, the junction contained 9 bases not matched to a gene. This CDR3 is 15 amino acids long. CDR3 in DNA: TGTGCCAGCAGCCAAACCGGGACAGGGGGTGGCGAGCAGTACTTC. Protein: CASSQTGTGGGEQYF.

The CDR3 coding sequence is TGTGCCTGGGGGAGGTACGAGCAGTACTTC. This encodes CAWGRYEQYF. This rearrangement joins TRBV30 to TRBJ2-7; maybe TRBD2 (6 bases). Germline values: CDR1 GTSNPN, CDR2 SVGIG (reference sequence). The CDR3 contains 10 residues. V was cut by 5 bases and J by 4 bases, with 6 bases left in between.

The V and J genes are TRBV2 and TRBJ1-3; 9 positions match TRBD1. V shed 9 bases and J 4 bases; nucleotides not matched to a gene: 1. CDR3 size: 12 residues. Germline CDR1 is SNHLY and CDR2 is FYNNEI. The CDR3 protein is CARDRGGNTIYF. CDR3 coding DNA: TGTGCCAGGGACAGGGGCGGAAACACCATATATTTT.

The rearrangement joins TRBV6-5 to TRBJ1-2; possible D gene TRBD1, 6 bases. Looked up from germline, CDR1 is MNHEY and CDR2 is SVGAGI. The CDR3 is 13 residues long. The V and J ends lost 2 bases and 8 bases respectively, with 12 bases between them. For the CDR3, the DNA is TGTGCCAGCAGTTACCCGGGCAGGGGAGGCTACACCTTC. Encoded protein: CASSYPGRGGYTF.

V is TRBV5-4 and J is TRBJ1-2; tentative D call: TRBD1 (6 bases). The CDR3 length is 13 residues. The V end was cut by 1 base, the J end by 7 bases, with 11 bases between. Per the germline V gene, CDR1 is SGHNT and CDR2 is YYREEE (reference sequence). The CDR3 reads CASSLPLQGGYTF. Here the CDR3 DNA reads TGTGCCAGCAGCTTGCCGCTACAGGGTGGCTACACCTTC.

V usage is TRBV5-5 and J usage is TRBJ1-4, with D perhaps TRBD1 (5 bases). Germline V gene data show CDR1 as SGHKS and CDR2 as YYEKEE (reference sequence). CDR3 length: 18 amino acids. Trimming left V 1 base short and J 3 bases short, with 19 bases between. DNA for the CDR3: TGTGCCAGCAGCTTGTACCCTGGGGCTGAGAAGTCTAATGAAAAACTGTTTTTT. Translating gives CASSLYPGAEKSNEKLFF.

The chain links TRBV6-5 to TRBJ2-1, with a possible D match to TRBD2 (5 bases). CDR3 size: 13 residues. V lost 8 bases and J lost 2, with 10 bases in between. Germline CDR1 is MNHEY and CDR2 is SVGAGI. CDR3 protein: CASRGQPYNEQFF. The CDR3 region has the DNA TGTGCCAGCCGCGGGCAGCCCTACAATGAGCAGTTCTTC.

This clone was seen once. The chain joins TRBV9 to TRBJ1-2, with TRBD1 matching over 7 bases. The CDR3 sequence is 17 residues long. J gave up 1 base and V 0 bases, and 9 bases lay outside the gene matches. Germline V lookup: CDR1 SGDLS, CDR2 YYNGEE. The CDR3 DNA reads TGTGCCAGCAGCGTAGGAGTATACGGGGACAGTAACTATGGCTACACCTTC. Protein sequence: CASSVGVYGDSNYGYTF.

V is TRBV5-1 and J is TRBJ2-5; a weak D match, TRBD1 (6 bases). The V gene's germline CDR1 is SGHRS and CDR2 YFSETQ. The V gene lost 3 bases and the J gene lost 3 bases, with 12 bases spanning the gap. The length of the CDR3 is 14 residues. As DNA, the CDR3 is TGCGCCAGCAGCTCAGACAGGAACGAAGAGACCCAGTACTTC. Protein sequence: CASSSDRNEETQYF.

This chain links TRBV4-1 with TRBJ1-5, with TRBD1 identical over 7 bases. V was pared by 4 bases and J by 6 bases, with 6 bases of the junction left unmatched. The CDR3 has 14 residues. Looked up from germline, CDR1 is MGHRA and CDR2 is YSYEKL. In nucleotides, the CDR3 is TGCGCCAGCAGCCCACAGGGGCAGCGTCAGCCCCAGCATTTT. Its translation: CASSPQGQRQPQHF.